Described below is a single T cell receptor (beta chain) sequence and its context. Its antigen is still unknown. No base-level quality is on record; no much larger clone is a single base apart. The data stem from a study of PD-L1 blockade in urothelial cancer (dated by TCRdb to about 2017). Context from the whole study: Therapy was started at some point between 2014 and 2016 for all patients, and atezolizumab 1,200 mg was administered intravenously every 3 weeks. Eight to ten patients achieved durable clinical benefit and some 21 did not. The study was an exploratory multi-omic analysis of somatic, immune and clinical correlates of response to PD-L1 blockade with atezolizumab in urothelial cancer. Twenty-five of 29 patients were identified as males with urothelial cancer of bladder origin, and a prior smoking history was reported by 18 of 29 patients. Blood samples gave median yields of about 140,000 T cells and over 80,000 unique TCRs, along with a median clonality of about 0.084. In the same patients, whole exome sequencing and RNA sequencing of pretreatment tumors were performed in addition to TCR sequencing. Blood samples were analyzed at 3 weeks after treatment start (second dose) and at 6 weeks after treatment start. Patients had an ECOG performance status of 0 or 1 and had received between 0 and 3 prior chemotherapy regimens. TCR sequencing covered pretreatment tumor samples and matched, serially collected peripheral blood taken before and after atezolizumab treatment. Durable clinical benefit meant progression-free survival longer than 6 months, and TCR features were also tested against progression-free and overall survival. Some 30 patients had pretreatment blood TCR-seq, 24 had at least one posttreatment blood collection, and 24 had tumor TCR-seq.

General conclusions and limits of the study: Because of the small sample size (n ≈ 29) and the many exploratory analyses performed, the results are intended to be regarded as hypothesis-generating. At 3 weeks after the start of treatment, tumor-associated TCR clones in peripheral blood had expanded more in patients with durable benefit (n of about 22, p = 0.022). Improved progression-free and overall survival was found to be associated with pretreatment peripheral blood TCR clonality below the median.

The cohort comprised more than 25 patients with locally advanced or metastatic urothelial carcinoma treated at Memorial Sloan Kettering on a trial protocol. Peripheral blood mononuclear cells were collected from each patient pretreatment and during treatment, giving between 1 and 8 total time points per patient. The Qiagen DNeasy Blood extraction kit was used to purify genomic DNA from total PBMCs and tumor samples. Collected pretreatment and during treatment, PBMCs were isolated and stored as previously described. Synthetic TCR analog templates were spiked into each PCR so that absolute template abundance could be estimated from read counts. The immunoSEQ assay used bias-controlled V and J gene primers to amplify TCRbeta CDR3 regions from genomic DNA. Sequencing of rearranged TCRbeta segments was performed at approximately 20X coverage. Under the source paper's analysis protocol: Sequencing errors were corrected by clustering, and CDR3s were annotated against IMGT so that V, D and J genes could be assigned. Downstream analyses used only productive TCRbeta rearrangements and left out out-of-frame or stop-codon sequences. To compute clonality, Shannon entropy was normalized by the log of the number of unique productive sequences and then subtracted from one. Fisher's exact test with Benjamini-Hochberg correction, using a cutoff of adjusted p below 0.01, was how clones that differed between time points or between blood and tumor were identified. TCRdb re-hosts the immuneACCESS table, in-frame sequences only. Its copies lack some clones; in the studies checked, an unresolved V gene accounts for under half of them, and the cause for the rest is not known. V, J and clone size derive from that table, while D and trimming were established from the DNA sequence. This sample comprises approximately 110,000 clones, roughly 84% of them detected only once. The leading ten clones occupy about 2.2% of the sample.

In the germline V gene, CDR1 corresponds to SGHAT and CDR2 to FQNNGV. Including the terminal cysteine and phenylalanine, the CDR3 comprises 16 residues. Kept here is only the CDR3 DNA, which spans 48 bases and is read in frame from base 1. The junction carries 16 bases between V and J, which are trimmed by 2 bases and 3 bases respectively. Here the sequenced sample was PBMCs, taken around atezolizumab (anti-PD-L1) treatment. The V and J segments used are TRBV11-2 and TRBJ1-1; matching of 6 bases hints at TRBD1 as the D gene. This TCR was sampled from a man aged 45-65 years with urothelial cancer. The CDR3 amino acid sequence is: CASSLSYGRGYTEAFF. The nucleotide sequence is TGTGCCAGCAGCTTATCTTATGGGAGGGGGTACACTGAAGCTTTCTTT.